These 17 T cell receptor beta chains were sequenced from one sample in a study of cytomegalovirus exposure and HLA in healthy donors. Both 60 Vbeta primers and 13 Jbeta primers went into the PCR. Profiled with immunoSEQ multiplex PCR; TCRdb holds only in-frame clones, not every one. This sample yields under 150,000 clones, of which 83% are seen a single time; roughly 1.2% belongs to the top ten. Material: PBMCs. The receptors originated from a girl aged 2 to 10 in good health and CMV-seronegative.

The J gene is TRBJ1-1, the V gene TRBV5-1; TRBD1 matches at 7 bases. The CDR3 runs 15 residues. Germline CDR1 reads SGHRS; CDR2 reads YFSETQ. J lost 0 bases, V lost 3 bases, and 5 bases had no gene match. The CDR3 loop reads CASSSSDRVNTEAFF. CDR3 sequence (DNA): TGCGCCAGCAGCTCTTCCGACAGGGTGAACACTGAAGCTTTCTTT. Full variable domain (remainder filled in from reference TRBV5-1 and TRBJ1-1): KAGVTQTPRYLIKTRGQQVTLSCSPISGHRSVSWYQQTPGQGLQFLFEYFSETQRNKGNFPGRFSGRQFSNSRSEMNVSTLELGDSALYLCASSSSDRVNTEAFFGQGTRLTVV.

This sequence joins TRBV27 and TRBJ1-2; TRBD1 matches 8 bases. The CDR3 covers 15 residues. Germline assignment: CDR1 MNHEY and CDR2 SMNVEV (reference sequence). The ends lost 5 bases at V and 8 bases at J; junction bases unmatched: 13. The DNA for the CDR3 is TGTGCCAGCAGTCCAACTCCGGGACAGGTGGCAGGCTACACCTTC. Translating gives CASSPTPGQVAGYTF.

V gene TRBV29-1 combines with J gene TRBJ1-1, with 7 bases lining up with TRBD1. V lost 5 bases to trimming and J lost 11 bases; unmatched junction nucleotides: 20. The germline gives CDR1 SQVTM, CDR2 ANQGSEA. There are 15 residues in the CDR3. This chain's CDR3 is CSVIGQVDQGLWAFF. CDR3 DNA sequence: TGCAGCGTTATAGGACAGGTGGACCAGGGTTTATGGGCTTTCTTT. Together with reference TRBV29-1 and TRBJ1-1, the CDR3 gives the full variable domain: SAVISQKPSRDICQRGTSLTIQCQVDSQVTMMFWYRQQPGQSLTLIATANQGSEATYESGFVIDKFPISRPNLTFSTLTVSNMSPEDSSIYLCSVIGQVDQGLWAFFGQGTRLTVV.

The CDR3 bases are TGTGCCAGCAGTTCCGGGACAGGGATTGAAGCTTTCTTT. Its translation: CASSSGTGIEAFF. This rearrangement joins TRBV2 to TRBJ1-1; 9 nucleotides line up with TRBD1. The CDR3 length is 13 residues. Germline V gene lookup returns CDR1 SNHLY and CDR2 FYNNEI. Losses at the gene ends were 5 bases for V and 7 bases for J; bases not matched to a gene: 5.

The genes are TRBV6-6 and TRBJ2-5; 7 bases are shared with TRBD1. The J call may be in error: the DNA end matches TRBJ2-7 better. Germline V gives CDR1 MNHNY, CDR2 SVGAGI (reference sequence). The CDR3 contains 14 residues. Here the CDR3 DNA reads TGTGCCACCTCACATGGGACAGAGACCTACGAGCAGTACTTC. It encodes CATSHGTETYEQYF.

The sample holds a few counts of this clone. The gene calls are TRBV19 and TRBJ1-2; D gene uncertain. Trimming removed 7 bases at V and 2 bases at J, with 11 bases between. The CDR3 extends over 13 amino acids. Germline V lookup: CDR1 LNHDA, CDR2 SQIVND (reference sequence). As DNA, the CDR3 is TGTGCCAGTAATGGGCAGAGCAACTATGGCTACACCTTC. Translating it yields CASNGQSNYGYTF. Using reference TRBV19 and TRBJ1-2 for the parts outside the CDR3, the full variable domain is DGGITQSPKYLFRKEGQNVTLSCEQNLNHDAMYWYRQDPGQGLRLIYYSQIVNDFQKGDIAEGYSVSREKKESFPLTVTSAQKNPTAFYLCASNGQSNYGYTFGSGTRLTVV.

A few counts support this clone. V and J are TRBV2 and TRBJ2-7; D ambiguous. This CDR3 is 14 amino acids long. CDR1 is SNHLY and CDR2 is FYNNEI in the germline V gene. Trimming took 4 bases from V and 0 from J, leaving 10 bases between them. The CDR3 coding sequence is TGTGCCAGCAGTGCTCGGTTGAGCTCCTACGAGCAGTACTTC. Translated, it gives CASSARLSSYEQYF.

The rearrangement links TRBV6-5 to TRBJ2-2, with TRBD1 matching 8 bases. Germline V lookup: CDR1 MNHEY, CDR2 SVGAGI. The CDR3 has 15 residues. The V and J ends lost 6 bases and 1 base, in that order; junction bases with no gene match: 4. Written as DNA, the CDR3 is TGTGCCAGCAGCTCGGACAGGGAGAACACCGGGGAGCTGTTTTTT. It specifies CASSSDRENTGELFF.

The CDR3 is CASSQEASGDRYEQYF. CDR3 in DNA: TGTGCCAGCAGCCAAGAGGCCAGCGGGGACCGATACGAGCAGTACTTC. The chain combines TRBV4-2 with TRBJ2-7; TRBD2 aligns across 7 bases. The J segment lost 4 bases and the V segment lost 0 bases, leaving 9 bases of the junction unmatched. The CDR3 covers 16 residues. Germline lookup yields CDR1 LGHNA and CDR2 YNFKEQ.

This chain connects TRBV21-1 to TRBJ2-5; the tabulated D call, TRBD2, remains unverified against the DNA. The J call is in doubt because the DNA end fits TRBJ2-7 better. TRBV21-1 is described as a pseudogene. This CDR3 contains 14 residues. The CDR3 region has the DNA TGTGCCAGCAGCAGACTAGCGAAAGCCTACGAGCAGTACTTC. This gives the protein CASSRLAKAYEQYF.

The chain employs TRBV7-2 and TRBJ2-3; the D gene is possibly TRBD2 (5 bases). From germline, CDR1 is SGHTA and CDR2 FQGNSA. Trimming took off 1 base at V and 3 bases at J, with 11 bases between the two ends. The CDR3 is 15 amino acids. The CDR3 protein is CASSLVDSLTDTQYF. CDR3 bases: TGTGCCAGCAGCTTAGTGGACTCGCTGACAGATACGCAGTATTTT. The full variable domain, in which reference TRBV7-2 and TRBJ2-3 provide the parts outside the CDR3, is GAGVSQSPSNKVTEKGKDVELRCDPISGHTALYWYRQSLGQGLEFLIYFQGNSAPDKSGLPSDRFSAERTGGSVSTLTIQRTQQEDSAVYLCASSLVDSLTDTQYFGPGTRLTVL.

The V gene is TRBV30, the J gene TRBJ2-1; no definite D call. This CDR3 has 14 residues. The germline CDR1 and CDR2 sequences are GTSNPN and SVGIG (reference sequence). The ends were cut back, 0 bases at V and 14 bases at J, with 20 bases in the middle. Here the CDR3 reads CAWSVSHLASREFF. The CDR3, as DNA: TGTGCCTGGAGTGTTAGTCATTTGGCCTCCCGGGAGTTCTTC.

This clone occurred once. This rearrangement joins TRBV27 to TRBJ1-1, with 7 bases that match TRBD1. Germline assignment: CDR1 MNHEY and CDR2 SMNVEV (reference sequence). V gave up 8 bases and J gave up 1 base; unmatched junction bases: 7. The CDR3 runs 14 residues. CDR3 residues: CASGWGQPNTEAFF. The CDR3 coding sequence is TGTGCCAGCGGTTGGGGACAGCCGAACACTGAAGCTTTCTTT.

This clone was found a few times. The rearrangement joins TRBV28 to TRBJ2-7; weak D call: TRBD1 (6 bases). This CDR3 contains 15 residues. The ends were cut back, 3 bases at V and 0 bases at J, with 12 bases in the middle. Germline V lookup: CDR1 MDHEN, CDR2 SYDVKM. CDR3 DNA: TGTGCCAGCAGTTTCACAGGGAAGAGCTCCTACGAGCAGTACTTC. Residues: CASSFTGKSSYEQYF.

V is TRBV27 and J is TRBJ2-3; 15 bases map to TRBD2. This CDR3 is built from 15 residues. CDR1 and CDR2 (germline): MNHEY, SMNVEV (reference sequence). Germline trimming cut 6 bases from V and 5 bases from J; bases unmatched to any gene: 3. CDR3 in DNA: TGTGCCAGCAGAGGACTAGCGGGAGGGAGAGATACGCAGTATTTT. Residues: CASRGLAGGRDTQYF.

V is TRBV6-4 and J is TRBJ1-2; possible D gene TRBD1, 6 bases. Looked up from germline, CDR1 is MRHNA and CDR2 is SNTAGT. The V end lost 7 bases, the J end lost 4 bases, and 13 bases lay between the germline ends. CDR3 size: 13 residues. The CDR3 DNA reads as TGTGCCAGCAACCCAGGGGAGAGCTATGGCTACACCTTC. This encodes CASNPGESYGYTF.

This clone showed up just once. The chain recombines TRBV11-2 with TRBJ2-4; D unresolved. Trimming took off 4 bases at V and 0 bases at J, with 16 bases between the two ends. This CDR3 has 17 residues. Germline V lookup: CDR1 SGHAT, CDR2 FQNNGV. The CDR3 loop is CASSSLLKLLAKNIQYF. CDR3 sequence (DNA): TGTGCCAGCAGCTCCCTCCTCAAACTATTAGCCAAAAACATTCAGTACTTC.